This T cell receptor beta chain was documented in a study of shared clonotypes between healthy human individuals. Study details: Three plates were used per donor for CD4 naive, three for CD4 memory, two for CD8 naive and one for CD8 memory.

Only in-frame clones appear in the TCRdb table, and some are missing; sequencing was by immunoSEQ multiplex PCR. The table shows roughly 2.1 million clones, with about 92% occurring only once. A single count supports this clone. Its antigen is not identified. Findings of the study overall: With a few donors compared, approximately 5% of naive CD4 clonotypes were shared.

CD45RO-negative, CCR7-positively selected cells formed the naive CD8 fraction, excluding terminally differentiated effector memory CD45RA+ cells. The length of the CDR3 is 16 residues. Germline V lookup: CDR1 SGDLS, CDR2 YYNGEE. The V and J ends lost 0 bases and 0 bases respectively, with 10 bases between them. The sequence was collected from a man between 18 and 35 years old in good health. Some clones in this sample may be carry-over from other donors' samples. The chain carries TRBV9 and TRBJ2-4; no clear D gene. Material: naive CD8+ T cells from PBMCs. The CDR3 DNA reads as TGTGCCAGCAGCGTAGATCAGACCTTAGCCAAAAACATTCAGTACTTC. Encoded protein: CASSVDQTLAKNIQYF.